This is a list of T cell receptor beta chains from one sample in a study of blood T cell repertoires in COVID-19. Profiled with immunoSEQ multiplex PCR; TCRdb holds only in-frame clones, not every one. This table has just over 650,000 clones, 75% to 90% appearing once. The sequenced sample was peripheral blood. Receptors originate from a woman under 30 with acute or convalescent COVID-19. The conserved cysteine and the conserved F or W are not part of the CDR3 here.

len | v_gene | CDR3aa
13 | TRBV7-6 | ASSTGQGTNTEAF
15 | TRBV4-3 | ASSQLVGTDSYNEQF
14 | TRBV6-2/TRBV6-3 | ASSYSGARVHNEQF
13 | TRBV28 | ASSLEGAGYNEQF
11 | TRBV28 | ASSFQDTYGYT
13 | TRBV7-9 | ASSSGQGVTYEQY
13 | TRBV19 | ASTKFAPGYTEAF
10 | TRBV9 | ASSTRVNEQF
12 | TRBV7-9 | ASSLYTGDTEAF
10 | TRBV19 | ASSVLGQPQH
13 | TRBV29-1 | SVGEGAQVTDTQY
12 | TRBV15 | ATSGLDRTVEAF
12 | TRBV6-2/TRBV6-3 | ASSVDSQYNEQF
12 | TRBV9 | ASSVRGAREKLF
12 | TRBV27 | ASSASGAGGGYT
13 | TRBV7-9 | ASTQFGQSTYEQY
12 | TRBV28 | ATRLRGGSSPLH
12 | TRBV6-1 | ATREGGLGYGYT
12 | TRBV6-2/TRBV6-3 | ASSYSRQNTEAF
12 | TRBV9 | ASMGTGIINGYT
15 | TRBV2 | ASSGTRPSSYNSPLH
11 | TRBV7-2 | ASGITGGLIAF
14 | TRBV5-1 | ASSGTGGDGGAEAF
13 | TRBV5-1 | ASSLVGTGNEKLF
10 | TRBV12-3/TRBV12-4 | ASSFLTNEQY
13 | TRBV5-6 | ASSLRTGGIDEQY
12 | TRBV27 | ASRSYGEEEKLF
13 | TRBV5-5 | ASSLKTGRGQPQH
13 | TRBV4-2 | ASSPRQAPDYGYT
10 | TRBV2 | ASRIAGNTIY
17 | TRBV7-6 | ASSPLGTGTGGDVYEQY
12 | TRBV5-8 | ASSYRTGGYGYT
13 | TRBV4-3 | ASSLSRGSSYEQY
13 | TRBV30 | AWSVFPQGLDGYT
12 | TRBV27 | ASSLVGGNTEAF
15 | TRBV4-1 | ASSRRLAGEPYNEQF
14 | TRBV19 | ASSAGTGSLSYEQY
14 | TRBV27 | ASSATKRGTTDTQY
11 | TRBV7-3 | ASSRARGETQY
12 | TRBV3-1/TRBV3-2 | ASSQGGLDYEQY
9 | TRBV19 | ASTYGTEAF